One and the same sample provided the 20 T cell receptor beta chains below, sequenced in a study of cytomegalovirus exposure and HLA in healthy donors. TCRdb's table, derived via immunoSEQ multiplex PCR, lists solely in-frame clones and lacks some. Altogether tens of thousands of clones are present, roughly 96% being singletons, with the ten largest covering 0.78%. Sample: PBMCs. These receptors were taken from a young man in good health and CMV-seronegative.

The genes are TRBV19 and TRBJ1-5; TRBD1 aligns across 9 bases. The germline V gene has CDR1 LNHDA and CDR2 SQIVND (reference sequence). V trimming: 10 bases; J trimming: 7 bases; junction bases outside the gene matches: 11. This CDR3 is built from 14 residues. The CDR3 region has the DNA TGTGCCACCCGCGAAGACAGGGGGGACCAGCCCCAGCATTTT. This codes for CATREDRGDQPQHF.

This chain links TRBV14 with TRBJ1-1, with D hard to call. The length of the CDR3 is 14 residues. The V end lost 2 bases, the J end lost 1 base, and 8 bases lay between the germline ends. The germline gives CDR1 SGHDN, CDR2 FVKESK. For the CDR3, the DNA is TGTGCCAGCAGCCAACTTCCCAGGAACACTGAAGCTTTCTTT. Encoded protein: CASSQLPRNTEAFF.

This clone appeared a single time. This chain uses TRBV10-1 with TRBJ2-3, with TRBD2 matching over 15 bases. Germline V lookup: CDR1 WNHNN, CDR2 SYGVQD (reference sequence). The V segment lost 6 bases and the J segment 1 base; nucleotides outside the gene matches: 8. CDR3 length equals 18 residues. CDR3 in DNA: TGCGCCAGCAGCGGAAGGACTAGCGGGAGGGCCGGCACAGATACGCAGTATTTT. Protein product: CASSGRTSGRAGTDTQYF.

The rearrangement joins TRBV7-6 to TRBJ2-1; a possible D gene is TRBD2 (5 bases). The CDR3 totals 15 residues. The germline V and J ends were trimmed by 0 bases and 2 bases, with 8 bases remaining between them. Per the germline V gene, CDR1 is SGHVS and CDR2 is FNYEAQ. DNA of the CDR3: TGTGCCAGCAGCTTAGCGGGAGTCCCCTACAATGAGCAGTTCTTC. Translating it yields CASSLAGVPYNEQFF.

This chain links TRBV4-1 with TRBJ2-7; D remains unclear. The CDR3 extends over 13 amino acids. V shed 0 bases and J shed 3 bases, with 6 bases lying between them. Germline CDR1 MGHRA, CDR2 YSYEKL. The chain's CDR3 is CASSQEQIYEQYF. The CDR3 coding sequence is TGCGCCAGCAGCCAAGAACAGATCTACGAGCAGTACTTC.

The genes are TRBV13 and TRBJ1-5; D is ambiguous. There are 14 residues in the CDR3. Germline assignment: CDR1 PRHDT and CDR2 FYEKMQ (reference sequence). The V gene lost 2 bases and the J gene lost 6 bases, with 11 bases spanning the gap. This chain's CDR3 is CASSLNRVLQPQHF. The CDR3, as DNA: TGTGCCAGCAGCTTAAACAGAGTACTTCAGCCCCAGCATTTT.

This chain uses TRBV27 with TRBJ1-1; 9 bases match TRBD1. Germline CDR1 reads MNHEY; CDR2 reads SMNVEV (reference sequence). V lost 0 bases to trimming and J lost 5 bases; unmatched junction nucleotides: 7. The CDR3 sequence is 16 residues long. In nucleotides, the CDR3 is TGTGCCAGCAGTTTATCGGGGGACAGGGTGGGAACTGAAGCTTTCTTT. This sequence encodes CASSLSGDRVGTEAFF.

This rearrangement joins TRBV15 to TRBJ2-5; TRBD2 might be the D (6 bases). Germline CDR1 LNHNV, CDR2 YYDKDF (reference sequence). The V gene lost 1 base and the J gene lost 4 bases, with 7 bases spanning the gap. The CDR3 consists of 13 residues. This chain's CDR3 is CATSRAGAETQYF. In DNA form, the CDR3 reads TGTGCCACCAGCAGAGCGGGAGCAGAGACCCAGTACTTC.

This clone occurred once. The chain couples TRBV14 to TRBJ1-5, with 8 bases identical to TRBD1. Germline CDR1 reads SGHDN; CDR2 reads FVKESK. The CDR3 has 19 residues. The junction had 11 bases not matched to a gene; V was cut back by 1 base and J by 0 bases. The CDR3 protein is CASSQAIRGQGNSNQPQHF. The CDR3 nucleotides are TGTGCCAGCAGCCAAGCGATCAGGGGGCAAGGTAATAGCAATCAGCCCCAGCATTTT.

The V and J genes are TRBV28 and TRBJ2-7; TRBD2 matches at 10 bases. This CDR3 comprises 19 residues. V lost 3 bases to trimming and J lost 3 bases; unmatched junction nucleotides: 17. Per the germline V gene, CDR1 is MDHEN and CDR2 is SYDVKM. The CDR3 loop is CASSFGASGGPYQIYEQYF. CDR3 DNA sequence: TGTGCCAGCAGTTTCGGGGCTAGCGGGGGCCCCTACCAAATCTACGAGCAGTACTTC.

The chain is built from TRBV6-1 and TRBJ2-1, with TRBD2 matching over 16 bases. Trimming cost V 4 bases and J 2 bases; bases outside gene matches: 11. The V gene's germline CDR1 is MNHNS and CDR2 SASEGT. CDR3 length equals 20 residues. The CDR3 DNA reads TGTGCCAGCAGTGGAACGTTAACGGGACTAGCGGGAGGGCCCTACAATGAGCAGTTCTTC. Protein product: CASSGTLTGLAGGPYNEQFF.

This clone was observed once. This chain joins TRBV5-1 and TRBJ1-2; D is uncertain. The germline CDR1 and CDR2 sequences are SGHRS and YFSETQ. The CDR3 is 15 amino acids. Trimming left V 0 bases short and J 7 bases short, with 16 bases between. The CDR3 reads CASSLAAGIFSGYTF. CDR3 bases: TGCGCCAGCAGCTTGGCGGCAGGTATATTCTCTGGCTACACCTTC.

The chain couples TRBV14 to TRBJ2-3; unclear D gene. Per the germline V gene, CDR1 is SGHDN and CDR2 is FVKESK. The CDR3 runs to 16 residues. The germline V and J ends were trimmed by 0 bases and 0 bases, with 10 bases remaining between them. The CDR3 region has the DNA TGTGCCAGCAGCCAAGATCGCCGGCGGAGCACAGATACGCAGTATTTT. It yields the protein CASSQDRRRSTDTQYF.

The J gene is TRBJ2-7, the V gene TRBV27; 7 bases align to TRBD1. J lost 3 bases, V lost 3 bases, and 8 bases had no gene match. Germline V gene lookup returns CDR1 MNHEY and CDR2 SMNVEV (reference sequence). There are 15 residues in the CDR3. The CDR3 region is CASSFSAGGDYEQYF. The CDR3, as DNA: TGTGCCAGCAGTTTCTCGGCAGGGGGAGACTACGAGCAGTACTTC.

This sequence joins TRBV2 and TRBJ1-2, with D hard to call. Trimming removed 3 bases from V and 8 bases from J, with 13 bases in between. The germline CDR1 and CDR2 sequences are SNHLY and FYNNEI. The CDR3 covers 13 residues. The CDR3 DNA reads TGTGCCAGCAGTGATGACCCGGGATGGGGCTACACCTTC. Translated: CASSDDPGWGYTF.

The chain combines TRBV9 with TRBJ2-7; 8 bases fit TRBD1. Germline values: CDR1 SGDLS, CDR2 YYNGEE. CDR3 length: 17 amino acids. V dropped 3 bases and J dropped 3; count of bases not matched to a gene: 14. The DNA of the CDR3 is TGTGCCAGCAGCGCCCAGATCGCCGGGACAGGAGGCTACGAGCAGTACTTC. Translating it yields CASSAQIAGTGGYEQYF.

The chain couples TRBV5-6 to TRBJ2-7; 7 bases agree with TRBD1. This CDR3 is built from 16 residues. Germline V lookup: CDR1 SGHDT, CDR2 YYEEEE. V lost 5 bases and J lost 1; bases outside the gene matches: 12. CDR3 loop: CASRRIGQALSYEQYV. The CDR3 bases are TGTGCCAGCAGGCGCATCGGACAGGCGCTATCCTACGAGCAGTACGTC.

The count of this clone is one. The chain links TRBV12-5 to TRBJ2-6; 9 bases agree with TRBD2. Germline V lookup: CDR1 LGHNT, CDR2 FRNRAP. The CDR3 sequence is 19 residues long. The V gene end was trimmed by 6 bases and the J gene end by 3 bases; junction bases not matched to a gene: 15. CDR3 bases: TGTGCTAGTGGCCCAGGTTGGGGCGGGAGGGCCCGTGGGGCCAACGTCCTGACTTTC. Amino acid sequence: CASGPGWGGRARGANVLTF.

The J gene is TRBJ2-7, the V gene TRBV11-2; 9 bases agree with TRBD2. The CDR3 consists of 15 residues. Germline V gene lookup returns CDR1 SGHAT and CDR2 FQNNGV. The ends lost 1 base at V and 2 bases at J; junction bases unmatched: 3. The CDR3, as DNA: TGTGCCAGCAGCTTAGTGGCGGGAGGGCCCTACGAGCAGTACTTC. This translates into CASSLVAGGPYEQYF.

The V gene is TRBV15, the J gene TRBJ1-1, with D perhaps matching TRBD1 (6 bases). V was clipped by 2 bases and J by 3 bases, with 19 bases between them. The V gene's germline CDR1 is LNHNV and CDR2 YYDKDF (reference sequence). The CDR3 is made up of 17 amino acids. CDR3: CATSRSYPGQSYTEAFF. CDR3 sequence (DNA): TGTGCCACCAGCAGATCTTACCCGGGACAATCATACACTGAAGCTTTCTTT.